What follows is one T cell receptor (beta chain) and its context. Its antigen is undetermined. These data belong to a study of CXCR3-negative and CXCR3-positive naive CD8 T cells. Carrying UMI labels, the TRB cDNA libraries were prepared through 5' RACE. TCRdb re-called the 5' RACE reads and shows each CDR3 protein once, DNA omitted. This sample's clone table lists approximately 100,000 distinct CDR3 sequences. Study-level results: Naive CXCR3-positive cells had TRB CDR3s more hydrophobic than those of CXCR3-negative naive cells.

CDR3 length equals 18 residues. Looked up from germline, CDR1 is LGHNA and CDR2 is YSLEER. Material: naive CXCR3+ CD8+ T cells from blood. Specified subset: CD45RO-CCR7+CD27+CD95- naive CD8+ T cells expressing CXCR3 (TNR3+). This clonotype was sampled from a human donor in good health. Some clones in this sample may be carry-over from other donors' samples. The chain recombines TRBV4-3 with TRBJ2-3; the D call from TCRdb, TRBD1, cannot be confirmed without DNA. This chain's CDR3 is CASSQEGKMAGVTDTQYF.